The rows below give T cell receptor beta chains drawn from one sample of a study of OX40 agonist ivuxolimab in advanced cancers. The assay was immunoSEQ multiplex PCR, and TCRdb's table has in-frame clones only and misses some. The sample holds around 56,000 clones; over 75% are singletons and the top ten take approximately 12%. The sample consisted of CD4+ or CD8+ T cells sorted from blood, taken in a trial of the OX40 agonist ivuxolimab. Every receptor here comes from an adult with an advanced solid tumor such as melanoma, head and neck, liver or kidney cancer. The CDR3 runs from the conserved cysteine through the conserved F or W. The order of the fields is J gene, V gene, clone size, D gene, CDR3 protein, CDR3 DNA. The D gene is left open where the match is weak. For some rows the clone size is stated as once, few or many, or as a class when expanded; others skip it.

J gene: TRBJ1-2; V gene: TRBV19; clone size: .; D gene: .; CDR3 protein: CASSIGSTNYGYTF; CDR3 DNA: TGTGCCAGTAGTATAGGGTCCACCAACTATGGCTACACCTTC
J gene: TRBJ2-1; V gene: TRBV7-6; clone size: .; D gene: TRBD2; CDR3 protein: CASSLVAGSYNEQFF; CDR3 DNA: TGTGCCAGCAGCTTAGTAGCGGGATCCTACAATGAGCAGTTCTTC
J gene: TRBJ1-1; V gene: TRBV5-4; clone size: .; D gene: .; CDR3 protein: CASSLWGAGTEAFF; CDR3 DNA: TGTGCCAGCAGCTTGTGGGGCGCGGGAACTGAAGCTTTCTTT
J gene: TRBJ1-5; V gene: TRBV10-1; clone size: .; D gene: TRBD1; CDR3 protein: CASRQGSQPQHF; CDR3 DNA: TGCGCCAGCCGACAGGGAAGTCAGCCCCAGCATTTT
J gene: TRBJ1-5; V gene: TRBV9; clone size: .; D gene: TRBD1; CDR3 protein: CASSPDRGQNQPQHF; CDR3 DNA: TGTGCCAGCAGCCCCGACAGGGGGCAAAATCAGCCCCAGCATTTT
J gene: TRBJ2-4; V gene: TRBV28; clone size: .; D gene: .; CDR3 protein: CASSSPQLAKNIQYF; CDR3 DNA: TGTGCCAGCAGTTCCCCACAGCTAGCCAAAAACATTCAGTACTTC
J gene: TRBJ2-7; V gene: TRBV5-5; clone size: .; D gene: TRBD1; CDR3 protein: CASSPQGAVDEQYF; CDR3 DNA: TGTGCCAGCAGCCCCCAGGGGGCTGTAGACGAGCAGTACTTC
J gene: TRBJ2-7; V gene: TRBV27; clone size: .; D gene: .; CDR3 protein: CASSLSLAHSYEQYF; CDR3 DNA: TGTGCCAGCAGTTTATCTCTAGCGCACTCCTACGAGCAGTACTTC
J gene: TRBJ2-7; V gene: TRBV6-6; clone size: .; D gene: TRBD2; CDR3 protein: CASGSAGVDEQYF; CDR3 DNA: TGTGCCAGCGGGTCAGCGGGAGTCGACGAGCAGTACTTC
J gene: TRBJ1-2; V gene: TRBV4-1; clone size: .; D gene: TRBD1; CDR3 protein: CASSQKQGAPGYGYTF; CDR3 DNA: TGCGCCAGCAGCCAGAAACAGGGGGCGCCGGGCTATGGCTACACCTTC
J gene: TRBJ2-7; V gene: TRBV7-6; clone size: .; D gene: .; CDR3 protein: CASSAPGNEQYF; CDR3 DNA: TGTGCCAGCAGCGCCCCGGGGAACGAGCAGTACTTC
J gene: TRBJ1-2; V gene: TRBV15; clone size: .; D gene: TRBD1; CDR3 protein: CATSGTRGTGESGYTF; CDR3 DNA: TGTGCCACCAGCGGTACTAGAGGGACAGGGGAATCTGGCTACACCTTC
J gene: TRBJ2-7; V gene: TRBV28; clone size: .; D gene: .; CDR3 protein: CASSLAGTWEQYF; CDR3 DNA: TGTGCCAGCAGTTTGGCAGGAACCTGGGAGCAGTACTTC
J gene: TRBJ1-1; V gene: TRBV28; clone size: .; D gene: .; CDR3 protein: CASSLWQSQNTEAFF; CDR3 DNA: TGTGCCAGCAGTTTGTGGCAGTCTCAAAACACTGAAGCTTTCTTT
J gene: TRBJ2-1; V gene: TRBV5-6; clone size: .; D gene: .; CDR3 protein: CASSLGPTSSYNEQFF; CDR3 DNA: TGTGCCAGCAGCTTGGGGCCCACGAGCTCCTACAATGAGCAGTTCTTC
J gene: TRBJ2-1; V gene: TRBV28; clone size: .; D gene: .; CDR3 protein: CASSLFGHGNNEQFF; CDR3 DNA: TGTGCCAGCAGTTTATTCGGGCATGGGAACAATGAGCAGTTCTTC
J gene: TRBJ2-7; V gene: TRBV5-1; clone size: many; D gene: TRBD2; CDR3 protein: CASSFGLAGGRRYEQYF; CDR3 DNA: TGCGCCAGCAGCTTTGGACTAGCGGGAGGCCGCCGTTACGAGCAGTACTTC
J gene: TRBJ1-2; V gene: TRBV19; clone size: .; D gene: .; CDR3 protein: CASSIDSETYGYTF; CDR3 DNA: TGTGCCAGTAGTATTGATAGCGAGACCTATGGCTACACCTTC
J gene: TRBJ1-1; V gene: TRBV27; clone size: .; D gene: TRBD1; CDR3 protein: CASSVTGGAEAFF; CDR3 DNA: TGTGCCAGCAGTGTGACAGGGGGCGCTGAAGCTTTCTTT
J gene: TRBJ2-5; V gene: TRBV4-3; clone size: .; D gene: .; CDR3 protein: CASSQDSTVKETQYF; CDR3 DNA: TGCGCCAGCAGCCAAGATTCGACAGTCAAAGAGACCCAGTACTTC
J gene: TRBJ1-4; V gene: TRBV2; clone size: .; D gene: .; CDR3 protein: CASSGAGDEKLFF; CDR3 DNA: TGTGCCAGCAGTGGGGCAGGTGATGAAAAACTGTTTTTT
J gene: TRBJ2-3; V gene: TRBV4-1; clone size: .; D gene: TRBD2; CDR3 protein: CASSGLAGAVSTDTQYF; CDR3 DNA: TGCGCCAGCAGCGGACTAGCGGGGGCCGTAAGCACAGATACGCAGTATTTT
J gene: TRBJ2-2; V gene: TRBV5-4; clone size: .; D gene: TRBD1; CDR3 protein: CASSLDRTGDTGELFF; CDR3 DNA: TGTGCCAGCAGCTTGGATAGGACAGGGGATACCGGGGAGCTGTTTTTT
J gene: TRBJ2-7; V gene: TRBV7-9; clone size: .; D gene: .; CDR3 protein: CASSPNSLTFYEQYF; CDR3 DNA: TGTGCCAGCAGCCCGAACTCTCTTACTTTCTACGAGCAGTACTTC
J gene: TRBJ2-7; V gene: TRBV6-5; clone size: once; D gene: .; CDR3 protein: CASSYGFSYEQYF; CDR3 DNA: TGTGCCAGCAGTTACGGCTTTTCCTACGAGCAGTACTTC
J gene: TRBJ2-1; V gene: TRBV4-1; clone size: .; D gene: .; CDR3 protein: CASSPHPPSDSYNEQFF; CDR3 DNA: TGCGCCAGCAGCCCCCACCCGCCGAGCGACTCTTACAATGAGCAGTTCTTC
J gene: TRBJ1-2; V gene: TRBV2; clone size: .; D gene: .; CDR3 protein: CASSELVEPNYGYTF; CDR3 DNA: TGTGCCAGCAGTGAGTTGGTAGAGCCGAACTATGGCTACACCTTC
J gene: TRBJ1-1; V gene: TRBV7-8; clone size: .; D gene: .; CDR3 protein: CASSPQLSWEAFF; CDR3 DNA: TGTGCCAGCAGCCCCCAGCTTTCCTGGGAAGCTTTCTTT
J gene: TRBJ2-2; V gene: TRBV4-1; clone size: .; D gene: TRBD2; CDR3 protein: CASGGGNRNTGELFF; CDR3 DNA: TGCGCCAGCGGGGGAGGGAATCGGAACACCGGGGAGCTGTTTTTT
J gene: TRBJ2-1; V gene: TRBV5-1; clone size: .; D gene: .; CDR3 protein: CASSPAKTFEGYNEQFF; CDR3 DNA: TGCGCCAGCAGCCCGGCGAAAACGTTTGAAGGTTACAATGAGCAGTTCTTC
J gene: TRBJ1-3; V gene: TRBV7-9; clone size: few; D gene: .; CDR3 protein: CASSLAGNTIYF; CDR3 DNA: TGTGCCAGCAGCTTAGCTGGAAACACCATATATTTT
J gene: TRBJ1-1; V gene: TRBV6-5; clone size: .; D gene: .; CDR3 protein: CASSYSGRAAEAFF; CDR3 DNA: TGTGCCAGCAGTTACTCGGGCAGGGCGGCTGAAGCTTTCTTT
J gene: TRBJ1-5; V gene: TRBV28; clone size: .; D gene: .; CDR3 protein: CASKESEVRDQPQHF; CDR3 DNA: TGTGCCAGCAAGGAATCTGAGGTGCGGGATCAGCCCCAGCATTTT
J gene: TRBJ1-6; V gene: TRBV6-5; clone size: .; D gene: .; CDR3 protein: CASRPTDARNSPLHF; CDR3 DNA: TGTGCCAGCAGACCGACCGACGCCCGCAATTCACCCCTCCACTTT
J gene: TRBJ2-3; V gene: TRBV19; clone size: .; D gene: .; CDR3 protein: CASGLTAATDTQYF; CDR3 DNA: TGTGCCAGTGGTCTCACGGCGGCCACAGATACGCAGTATTTT
J gene: TRBJ2-3; V gene: TRBV6-5; clone size: .; D gene: TRBD1; CDR3 protein: CATRTGDWPDTQYF; CDR3 DNA: TGTGCCACTAGGACAGGGGACTGGCCAGATACGCAGTATTTT
J gene: TRBJ1-1; V gene: TRBV13; clone size: few; D gene: .; CDR3 protein: CASSLNTEAFF; CDR3 DNA: TGTGCCAGCAGCTTAAACACTGAAGCTTTCTTT
J gene: TRBJ2-3; V gene: TRBV4-1; clone size: .; D gene: .; CDR3 protein: CASSQDGGGGVDTQYF; CDR3 DNA: TGCGCCAGCAGCCAAGATGGGGGCGGGGGCGTAGATACGCAGTATTTT
J gene: TRBJ1-4; V gene: TRBV5-4; clone size: few; D gene: .; CDR3 protein: CASSSSLGSGLFF; CDR3 DNA: TGTGCCAGCAGCTCTAGCCTCGGGTCAGGGCTGTTTTTT
J gene: TRBJ2-7; V gene: TRBV29-1; clone size: .; D gene: TRBD2; CDR3 protein: CSIRSGSLGSYEQYF; CDR3 DNA: TGCAGCATCCGTAGCGGGAGCTTAGGGAGCTACGAGCAGTACTTC
J gene: TRBJ1-2; V gene: TRBV5-6; clone size: .; D gene: TRBD1; CDR3 protein: CASRAQGADGYTF; CDR3 DNA: TGTGCCAGCAGAGCACAGGGGGCGGATGGCTACACCTTC
J gene: TRBJ1-4; V gene: TRBV7-9; clone size: .; D gene: TRBD1; CDR3 protein: CASSLGKDRPNDWELFF; CDR3 DNA: TGTGCCAGCAGCTTGGGGAAGGACAGGCCCAATGATTGGGAACTGTTTTTT
J gene: TRBJ1-1; V gene: TRBV11-2; clone size: .; D gene: .; CDR3 protein: CASSPPWNTEAFF; CDR3 DNA: TGTGCCAGCAGCCCCCCGTGGAACACTGAAGCTTTCTTT
J gene: TRBJ1-4; V gene: TRBV4-1; clone size: .; D gene: .; CDR3 protein: CASSQAPGPRDEKLFF; CDR3 DNA: TGCGCCAGCAGCCAGGCGCCGGGCCCACGGGATGAAAAACTGTTTTTT
J gene: TRBJ1-3; V gene: TRBV7-9; clone size: .; D gene: TRBD1; CDR3 protein: CASSTPVGTGRHSGNTIYF; CDR3 DNA: TGTGCCAGCAGCACTCCCGTCGGGACAGGGCGTCACTCTGGAAACACCATATATTTT